This record concerns one TCR beta chain sequence. Its antigen remains unidentified. Sample-barcoded 5' priming and a J-beta primer mix drove a second PCR of 7 to 11 cycles. Each CDR3 protein gets one entry after TCRdb re-called the 5' RACE reads with MiXCR. The profile shows approximately 1.5 million distinct CDR3 sequences, 35% to 45% of them singletons. The entry originates in a study of blood T cells in healthy people across ages. Study-level findings and limits: Conclusively comparing naive with antigen-experienced cells was impossible with unsorted PBMCs.

The junction had 7 bases not matched to a gene; V was cut back by 0 bases and J by 6 bases. The CDR3 extends over 15 amino acids. From germline, CDR1 is SGHRS and CDR2 YFSETQ. The sample comprised blood. The V and J genes are TRBV5-1 and TRBJ2-3; TRBD1 agrees at 7 bases. The TCR was taken from a woman aged 18-29 years in good health. In DNA, the CDR3 is TGCGCCAGCAGCTTGGTCAGAGGGGGCATGGATACGCAGTATTTT. It yields the protein CASSLVRGGMDTQYF.